Below, 27 T cell receptor beta chains from the same sample are listed, as sequenced in a study of blood T cell repertoires in COVID-19. Profiling relied on immunoSEQ multiplex PCR, and the TCRdb table lists in-frame clones only, not all of them. The data contain about 160,000 clones, around 84% of them singletons. Sequencing input: peripheral blood. These receptors originate from an elderly woman with acute or convalescent COVID-19.

This rearrangement joins TRBV19 to TRBJ2-7; 7 nucleotides line up with TRBD1. Trimming removed 1 base from V and 3 bases from J; junction bases left unmatched: 3. CDR3 length equals 14 residues. Germline V CDR1 and CDR2: LNHDA, SQIVND (reference sequence). This CDR3 is CASSIGGTDYEQYF. In DNA, the CDR3 is TGTGCCAGTAGTATAGGTGGGACAGACTACGAGCAGTACTTC. The full variable domain, in which reference TRBV19 and TRBJ2-7 provide the parts outside the CDR3, is DGGITQSPKYLFRKEGQNVTLSCEQNLNHDAMYWYRQDPGQGLRLIYYSQIVNDFQKGDIAEGYSVSREKKESFPLTVTSAQKNPTAFYLCASSIGGTDYEQYFGPGTRLTVT.

V and J are TRBV10-1 and TRBJ2-1, with D maybe TRBD2 (5 bases). The CDR3 length is 15 residues. Trimming took 0 bases from V and 5 from J, leaving 11 bases between them. CDR1 is WNHNN, CDR2 SYGVQD, per germline (reference sequence). In DNA, the CDR3 is TGCGCCAGCAGTGAGTCGGAGGTGATCAACAATGAGCAGTTCTTC. As protein: CASSESEVINNEQFF.

J is TRBJ2-1 and V is TRBV15; 11 bases line up with TRBD2. The CDR3 contains 16 residues. The V gene end was trimmed by 4 bases and the J gene end by 5 bases; junction bases not matched to a gene: 7. Germline assignment: CDR1 LNHNV and CDR2 YYDKDF (reference sequence). This CDR3 reads CATSTELAGANNEQFF. The CDR3 DNA is TGTGCCACCAGCACCGAACTAGCGGGAGCCAACAATGAGCAGTTCTTC.

V gene TRBV28 combines with J gene TRBJ2-2; no definite D call. V was trimmed by 3 bases and J by 1 base, leaving 9 bases between them. CDR3 length equals 15 residues. Germline loops: CDR1 MDHEN, CDR2 SYDVKM. CDR3 region: CASSLRRRNTGELFF. CDR3 bases: TGTGCCAGCAGTTTGCGCCGGAGGAACACCGGGGAGCTGTTTTTT.

There are a few counts of this clone. The rearrangement uses TRBV4-3 and TRBJ1-1; no firm D call. The CDR3 runs 15 residues. Trimming removed 4 bases at V and 7 bases at J, with 19 bases between. Germline-derived CDR1 and CDR2 are LGHNA and YSLEER. The CDR3 nucleotides are TGCGCCAGCAGCCCTCATCCCGAGGTGAGGTTTGAAGCTTTCTTT. This sequence encodes CASSPHPEVRFEAFF.

The chain couples TRBV2 to TRBJ1-4; 8 bases line up with TRBD1. Germline-derived CDR1 and CDR2 are SNHLY and FYNNEI. The V and J ends lost 6 bases and 8 bases, in that order; junction bases with no gene match: 8. The CDR3 runs to 14 residues. DNA of the CDR3: TGTGCCAGCAGGTTGGACAGGGTGCAAGAAAAACTGTTTTTT. The encoded protein is CASRLDRVQEKLFF.

This clone was picked up a small number of times. This rearrangement joins TRBV15 to TRBJ1-3, with D uncertain. The CDR3 has 16 amino acids. The V and J ends lost 1 base and 0 bases respectively, with 10 bases between them. Germline CDR1 LNHNV, CDR2 YYDKDF (reference sequence). CDR3 region: CATSRGEGYSGNTIYF. DNA for the CDR3: TGTGCCACCAGCAGAGGAGAGGGATACTCTGGAAACACCATATATTTT.

This chain links TRBV28 with TRBJ2-3; 12 bases line up with TRBD1. Trimming at V came to 3 bases and at J to 2 bases, leaving 9 bases not matched to a gene. This CDR3 contains 18 residues. The V gene's germline CDR1 is MDHEN and CDR2 SYDVKM. This chain's CDR3 is CASSLGQGARSTTDTQYF. The CDR3 DNA sequence: TGTGCCAGCAGTTTGGGACAGGGGGCTCGGAGCACCACAGATACGCAGTATTTT.

This clone was observed a handful of times. This rearrangement joins TRBV12-3 or TRBV12-4 to TRBJ1-1; tentative D call: TRBD1 (5 bases). Trimming cost V 6 bases and J 5 bases, with 13 bases left between them. The CDR3 length is 13 residues. CDR3 sequence: CASRPSGWTEAFF. The CDR3 DNA reads TGTGCCAGCAGGCCCTCAGGGTGGACTGAAGCTTTCTTT.

This clone has ten or more counts. The rearrangement joins TRBV6-6 to TRBJ1-6; TRBD1 agrees at 8 bases. Trimming took 5 bases from V and 7 from J; bases not matched to a gene: 4. The CDR3 extends over 14 amino acids. Germline V gene lookup returns CDR1 MNHNY and CDR2 SVGAGI (reference sequence). CDR3 residues: CASSKGTGNSPLHF. DNA of the CDR3: TGTGCCAGCAGTAAAGGGACAGGCAATTCACCCCTCCACTTT.

J is TRBJ1-5 and V is TRBV11-2, with D possibly being TRBD1 (5 bases). CDR1 SGHAT and CDR2 FQNNGV come from the germline V gene. V was pared by 5 bases and J by 9 bases, with 23 bases between. The CDR3 runs to 16 residues. The CDR3 coding sequence is TGTGCCAGCAGCCCCGAGGGGACTGCGGCGGATGGGCCCCAGCATTTT. It translates to CASSPEGTAADGPQHF. Combining the CDR3 with reference TRBV11-2 and TRBJ1-5 gives the whole variable domain EAGVAQSPRYKIIEKRQSVAFWCNPISGHATLYWYQQILGQGPKLLIQFQNNGVVDDSQLPKDRFSAERLKGVDSTLKIQPAKLEDSAVYLCASSPEGTAADGPQHFGDGTRLSIL.

This clone was observed many times. This sequence joins TRBV9 and TRBJ2-1, with TRBD2 as a possible D gene (5 bases). V was clipped by 2 bases and J by 0 bases, with 9 bases between them. Germline V lookup: CDR1 SGDLS, CDR2 YYNGEE. CDR3 length: 15 amino acids. CDR3: CASSVIASSYNEQFF. CDR3 coding DNA: TGTGCCAGCAGCGTTATAGCGAGCTCCTACAATGAGCAGTTCTTC. Complete variable domain (other parts from reference TRBV9 and TRBJ2-1): DSGVTQTPKHLITATGQRVTLRCSPRSGDLSVYWYQQSLDQGLQFLIQYYNGEERAKGNILERFSAQQFPDLHSELNLSSLELGDSALYFCASSVIASSYNEQFFGPGTRLTVL.

The rearrangement links TRBV20-1 to TRBJ1-1, with D hard to call. The V end lost 3 bases, the J end lost 4 bases, and 12 bases lay between the germline ends. Germline CDR1 is DFQATT and CDR2 is SNEGSKA (reference sequence). This CDR3 has 13 residues. As DNA, the CDR3 is TGCAGTGCTAGTATCGGGGTGGGCACTGAAGCTTTCTTT. This translates into CSASIGVGTEAFF.

This chain connects TRBV5-8 to TRBJ1-3; 7 bases line up with TRBD1. Germline CDR1 reads SGHTS; CDR2 reads YDEGEE. The V segment lost 2 bases and the J segment 5 bases; nucleotides outside the gene matches: 4. This CDR3 is 14 amino acids long. The CDR3 nucleotides are TGTGCCAGCAGCTTACAGGGGCCTCGAAACACCATATATTTT. Translating it yields CASSLQGPRNTIYF.

The rearrangement uses TRBV11-2 and TRBJ2-7; a possible D gene is TRBD2 (6 bases). The germline CDR1 and CDR2 sequences are SGHAT and FQNNGV. The CDR3 is 16 amino acids. Trimming cost V 5 bases and J 4 bases, with 21 bases left between them. The CDR3 here is CASSTQMLAAQYEQYF. The CDR3 DNA reads TGTGCCAGCAGCACACAGATGTTAGCGGCACAGTACGAGCAGTACTTC.

This clone was seen a handful of times. The chain combines TRBV7-9 with TRBJ1-1, with D perhaps TRBD1 (5 bases). In germline, CDR1 is SEHNR, CDR2 FQNEAQ (reference sequence). Trimming stripped 8 bases from V and 5 bases from J, with 15 bases between. The CDR3 is made up of 13 amino acids. The CDR3 region has the DNA TGTGCCAGCCGCCGGGGGGGAATAACTGAAGCTTTCTTT. Translation: CASRRGGITEAFF.

This chain uses TRBV7-9 with TRBJ1-1; 8 bases line up with TRBD1. This CDR3 region has 14 residues. The junction had 5 bases not matched to a gene; V was cut back by 5 bases and J by 3 bases. The germline V gene has CDR1 SEHNR and CDR2 FQNEAQ (reference sequence). CDR3 sequence reads: CASSPGQGHTEAFF. In DNA form, the CDR3 reads TGTGCCAGCAGCCCCGGACAGGGTCACACTGAAGCTTTCTTT.

The chain links TRBV29-1 to TRBJ1-4, with TRBD1 matching over 9 bases. V lost 7 bases and J lost 8; bases outside the gene matches: 5. Germline V lookup: CDR1 SQVTM, CDR2 ANQGSEA. This CDR3 comprises 12 residues. The CDR3 coding sequence is TGCAGCGCGGGACAGGGAAGGGAAAAACTGTTTTTT. It encodes CSAGQGREKLFF.

The rearrangement links TRBV6-5 to TRBJ2-7; the match to TRBD2 covers 9 bases. The CDR3 runs to 15 residues. In germline, CDR1 is MNHEY, CDR2 SVGAGI. The V and J ends lost 6 bases and 1 base, in that order; junction bases with no gene match: 7. Written as DNA, the CDR3 is TGTGCCAGCAGCCCGGGACTAGCACTGTCCTACGAGCAGTACTTC. Protein: CASSPGLALSYEQYF.

The rearrangement uses TRBV15 and TRBJ2-3, with 14 nucleotides matching TRBD2. The CDR3 covers 17 residues. The V segment lost 0 bases and the J segment 5 bases; nucleotides outside the gene matches: 4. In germline, CDR1 is LNHNV, CDR2 YYDKDF (reference sequence). The CDR3 nucleotides read TGTGCCACCAGCAGAGATAGGGGGACTAGCGGGAGAGATACGCAGTATTTT. Translating gives CATSRDRGTSGRDTQYF.

The chain employs TRBV28 and TRBJ2-7, with 8 bases fitting TRBD2. The V gene end was trimmed by 2 bases and the J gene end by 6 bases; junction bases not matched to a gene: 3. The CDR3 has 13 amino acids. Germline CDR1 is MDHEN and CDR2 is SYDVKM. The CDR3 is CASSLGLAGEQYF. The CDR3 DNA is TGTGCCAGCAGTTTAGGGCTAGCGGGCGAGCAGTACTTC.

For this clone: At the DNA level, this CDR3 is encoded by other sequences in the same sample as well. The chain has TRBV7-2 and TRBJ1-4; D is ambiguous. Germline CDR1 reads SGHTA; CDR2 reads FQGNSA. V lost 1 base, J lost 7 bases, and 7 bases lay in between. The CDR3 has 13 residues. The CDR3 here is CASSLGEREKLFF. CDR3 sequence (DNA): TGTGCCAGCAGCTTAGGGGAGCGTGAAAAACTGTTTTTT.

The chain joins TRBV2 to TRBJ2-1; 9 nucleotides agree with TRBD2. CDR3 length: 16 residues. Germline values: CDR1 SNHLY, CDR2 FYNNEI. J gave up 6 bases and V 4 bases, and 10 bases lay outside the gene matches. DNA of the CDR3: TGTGCCAGCAGTGCGGCTAGCGGGGCTGTCGGCAATGAGCAGTTCTTC. This sequence encodes CASSAASGAVGNEQFF.

This CDR3 is CASSLDPVSYEQYF. DNA for the CDR3: TGTGCCAGCAGCTTGGATCCAGTCTCCTACGAGCAGTACTTC. V gene TRBV5-4 combines with J gene TRBJ2-7, with no clear D. This CDR3 region has 14 residues. The V and J ends lost 0 bases and 0 bases respectively, with 7 bases between them. CDR1 is SGHNT, CDR2 YYREEE, per germline (reference sequence).

The sample holds one count of this clone. The chain joins TRBV19 to TRBJ1-1; a weak D match, TRBD1 (6 bases). This CDR3 contains 12 residues. Germline V gives CDR1 LNHDA, CDR2 SQIVND (reference sequence). The V gene lost 5 bases and the J gene lost 9 bases, with 13 bases spanning the gap. CDR3 DNA sequence: TGTGCCAGTAGTCTAACAGGGACCAAAGCTTTCTTT. This translates into CASSLTGTKAFF.

This chain joins TRBV6-1 and TRBJ2-1; TRBD2 matches 10 bases. Germline CDR1 and CDR2: MNHNS and SASEGT. The CDR3 is 15 amino acids. With V trimmed by 1 base and J by 9 bases, 6 bases remained unmatched. CDR3 sequence (DNA): TGTGCCAGCAGTGAAGGGCTAGCGGGAGTTTCTGAGCAGTTCTTC. This encodes CASSEGLAGVSEQFF.

J is TRBJ1-4 and V is TRBV19, with 7 bases identical to TRBD1. The CDR3 runs to 15 residues. The germline V gene encodes CDR1 LNHDA and CDR2 SQIVND (reference sequence). J was trimmed by 3 bases and V by 6 bases; bases with no gene match: 7. The CDR3 DNA sequence: TGTGCCAGTAGGTCAGGGGGAGTTGCTAATGAAAAACTGTTTTTT. Protein product: CASRSGGVANEKLFF. Full variable domain (outside the CDR3, taken from reference TRBV19 and TRBJ1-4): DGGITQSPKYLFRKEGQNVTLSCEQNLNHDAMYWYRQDPGQGLRLIYYSQIVNDFQKGDIAEGYSVSREKKESFPLTVTSAQKNPTAFYLCASRSGGVANEKLFFGSGTQLSVL.